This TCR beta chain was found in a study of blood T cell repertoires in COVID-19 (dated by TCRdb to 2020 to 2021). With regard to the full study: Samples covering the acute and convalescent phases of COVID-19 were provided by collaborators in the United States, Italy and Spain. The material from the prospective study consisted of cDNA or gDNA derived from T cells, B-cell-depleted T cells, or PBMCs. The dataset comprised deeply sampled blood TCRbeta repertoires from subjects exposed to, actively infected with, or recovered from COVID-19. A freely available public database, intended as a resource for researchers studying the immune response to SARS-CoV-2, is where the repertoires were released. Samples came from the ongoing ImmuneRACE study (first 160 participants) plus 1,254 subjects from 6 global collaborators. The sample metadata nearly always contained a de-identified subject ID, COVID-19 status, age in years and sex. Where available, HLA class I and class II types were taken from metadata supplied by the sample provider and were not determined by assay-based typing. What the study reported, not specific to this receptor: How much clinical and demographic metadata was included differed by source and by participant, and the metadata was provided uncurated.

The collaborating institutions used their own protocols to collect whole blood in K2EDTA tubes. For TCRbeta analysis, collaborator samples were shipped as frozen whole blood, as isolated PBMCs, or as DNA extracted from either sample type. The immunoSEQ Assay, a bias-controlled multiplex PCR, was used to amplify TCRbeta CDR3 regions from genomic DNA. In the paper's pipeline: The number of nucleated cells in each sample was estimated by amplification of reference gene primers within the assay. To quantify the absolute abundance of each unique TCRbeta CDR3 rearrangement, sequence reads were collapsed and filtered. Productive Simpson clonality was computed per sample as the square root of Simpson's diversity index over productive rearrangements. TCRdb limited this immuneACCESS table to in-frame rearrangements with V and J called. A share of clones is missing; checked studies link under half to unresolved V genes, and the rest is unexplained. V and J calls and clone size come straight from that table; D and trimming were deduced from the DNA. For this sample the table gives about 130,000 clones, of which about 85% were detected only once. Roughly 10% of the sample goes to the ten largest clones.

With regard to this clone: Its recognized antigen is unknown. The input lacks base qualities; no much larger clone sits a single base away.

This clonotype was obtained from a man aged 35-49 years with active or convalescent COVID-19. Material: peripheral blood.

The sequenced DNA: TGTGCCAGCCGAGATCGAGCGGGGGGGACCTACGAGCAGTACTTC. It codes for CASRDRAGGTYEQYF. The rearrangement combines TRBV3-1 (or the pseudogene TRBV3-2) with TRBJ2-7, with 10 bases matching TRBD2. Looking up the germline V gene (reference sequence) yields CDR1 LGHDT and CDR2 YNNKEL. Trimmed from V: 8 bases; trimmed from J: 2 bases; junction bases lacking a gene match: 9. From cysteine to phenylalanine, the CDR3 is 15 amino acids long. Only the CDR3 portion is preserved as DNA: 45 bases, with reading frame beginning at the first base.